Detailed here is one T cell receptor (beta chain). This clone's antigen is unknown. The record has no base qualities; no much larger clone is one base away. The entry originates in a study of T-cell memory formation after mild COVID-19 (dated by TCRdb to the early 2020s). General notes on the study: TCR sequence clusters from the two donors were found to be largely donor specific. Longitudinal TCRalpha and TCRbeta repertoire sequencing tracked T-cell clones expanding and contracting after mild COVID-19 in a couple of donors. Two young, previously healthy adult volunteers, one female and one male, were included in the cohort. General conclusions and limits of the study: The detection of some responding clones in pre-infection memory suggests that pre-existing cross-reactive memory T cells joined the SARS-CoV-2 response. From day 15 to 85, contracting clones showed balanced CD4/CD8 phenotypes, whereas a second wave of clones that expanded from day 15 to 37 leaned towards CD4+. The second-wave clones that peaked on day 37 were not confirmed to be SARS-CoV-2 specific. The study covered only a couple of mild cases, and larger cohorts including severe cases with pre-infection samples were considered necessary. Contracting CD4+ clones turned up mainly in the CM and EM memory subsets, whereas EMRA was where CD8+ clones were enriched.

Ficoll-Paque density gradient centrifugation was used to isolate PBMCs. Trimming takes 7 bases from V and 5 bases from J, and the germline ends sit 10 bases apart. Taken from cysteine to phenylalanine, the CDR3 has 12 residues. Only the CDR3 DNA stays, 36 bases, in frame from base 1. CDR1 and CDR2, looked up from the germline V gene, are ENHRY and SYGVKD. Sequencing was carried out with an Illumina NovaSeq 6000. TCRalpha and TCRbeta cDNA libraries were built by 5'RACE with constant-segment primers, adding sample barcodes and unique molecular identifiers. RNA was extracted from every sample with Trizol reagent. The libraries were amplified in two PCR steps, and the second step added a second sample barcode and Illumina TruSeq adapters. Libraries were sequenced on an Illumina NovaSeq with 2 x 150 bp paired-end reads. The paper's processing steps were these. Reads were demultiplexed and collapsed into UMI-guided consensus sequences with migec v1.2.7. Using mixcr v2.1.11, UMI consensuses were aligned to TRA and TRB V and J templates and then assembled into clonotypes. Clonotypes were classified as expanded or contracted when called significant by both edgeR and NoisET, with noise models trained on biological replicates. For edgeR calls, the thresholds were a false discovery rate-adjusted p below 0.01 and a log2 fold-change of 1. As an exploratory analysis of dynamics, PCA with hierarchical clustering was applied to max-normalized trajectories of the 1000 most abundant clonotypes. The CD4 or CD8 phenotype of responding clones was assigned using the separately sequenced CD4+ and CD8+ repertoires. The public sequencing data were trimmed at Q25 with fastp and processed into clonotypes with MiXCR by TCRdb, which kept only in-frame beta chains. Duplicate CDR3 protein sequences are folded into a single record with the most common DNA and genes. The V and J calls here are based on TCRdb, not the publication. The sample includes roughly 310,000 distinct CDR3 sequences, with 15% observed a single time. The ten largest account for 20% to 25% of the sample.

The TCR sequence derives from a man younger than 35 who had mild COVID-19 (a few samples of this study predate the infection). The sample titles of this study are shuffled in the database, so cell type and time point are left out; the donor was told from shared clones. The rearrangement joined TRBV10-3 to TRBJ2-3, with the D gene uncertain. What was sequenced was PBMCs or a T cell subset sorted from them (not recorded which). The CDR3 amino acid sequence is: CAIIIRKDTQYF. The nucleotide sequence is given as TGTGCCATCATAATTAGAAAAGATACGCAGTATTTT.